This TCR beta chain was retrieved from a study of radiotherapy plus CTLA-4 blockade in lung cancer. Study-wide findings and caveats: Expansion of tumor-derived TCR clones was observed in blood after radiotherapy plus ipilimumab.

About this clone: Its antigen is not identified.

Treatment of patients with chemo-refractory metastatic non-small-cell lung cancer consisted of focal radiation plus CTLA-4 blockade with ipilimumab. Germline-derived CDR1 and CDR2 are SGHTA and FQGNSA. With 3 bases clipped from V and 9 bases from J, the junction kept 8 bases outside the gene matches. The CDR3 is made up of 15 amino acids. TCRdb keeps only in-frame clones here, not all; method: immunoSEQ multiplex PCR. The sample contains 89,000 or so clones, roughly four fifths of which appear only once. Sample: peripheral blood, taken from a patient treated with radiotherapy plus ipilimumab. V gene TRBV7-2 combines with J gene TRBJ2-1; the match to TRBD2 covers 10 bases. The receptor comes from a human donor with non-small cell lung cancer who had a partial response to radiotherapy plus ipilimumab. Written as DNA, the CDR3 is TGTGCCAGCAGCTTGGGGCTAGCGGGAGTTCCTGAGCAGTTCTTC. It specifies CASSLGLAGVPEQFF.